This TCR beta chain was recovered during a study of OX40 agonist ivuxolimab in advanced cancers. V was cut by 4 bases and J by 8 bases, with 20 bases left in between. Germline lookup yields CDR1 MDHEN and CDR2 SYDVKM. The CDR3 is 16 residues long. A remark on this clone: Its target is unknown.

Some clones are missing from TCRdb's copy, which holds only in-frame ones; the method was immunoSEQ multiplex PCR. The sample holds some 64,000 clones, more than 80% seen once. Broader study findings: Dosing at 0.1 to 3.0 mg/kg was accompanied by clonal expansion of CD4+ and CD8+ blood T cells by week 6.

The J gene is TRBJ2-2, the V gene TRBV28; TRBD1 might be the D (6 bases). The clonotype was recovered from an adult with an advanced solid tumor such as melanoma, head and neck, liver or kidney cancer. This specimen consisted of CD4+ or CD8+ T cells sorted from blood, obtained in a trial of the OX40 agonist ivuxolimab. The CDR3 DNA sequence: TGTGCCAGCAGTTGGGGGACAATGGGGTCTGCGGGGGAGCTGTTTTTT. It is translated as CASSWGTMGSAGELFF.